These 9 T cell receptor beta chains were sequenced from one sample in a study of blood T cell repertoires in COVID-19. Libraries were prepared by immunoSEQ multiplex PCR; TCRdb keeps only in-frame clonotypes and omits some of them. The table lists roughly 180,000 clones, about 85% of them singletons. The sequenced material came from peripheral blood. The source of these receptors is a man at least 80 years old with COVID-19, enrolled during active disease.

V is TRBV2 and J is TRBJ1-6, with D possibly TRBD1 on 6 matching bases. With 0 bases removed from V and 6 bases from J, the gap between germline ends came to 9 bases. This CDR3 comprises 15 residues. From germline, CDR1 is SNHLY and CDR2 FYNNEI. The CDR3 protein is CASSEAAGVNSPLHF. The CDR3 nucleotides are TGTGCCAGCAGTGAAGCAGCAGGGGTTAATTCACCCCTCCACTTT.

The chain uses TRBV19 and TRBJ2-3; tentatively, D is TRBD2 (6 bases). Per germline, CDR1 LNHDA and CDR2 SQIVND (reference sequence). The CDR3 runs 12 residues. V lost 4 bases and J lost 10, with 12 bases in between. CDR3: CASSTGTLPQYF. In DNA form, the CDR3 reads TGTGCCAGTAGTACCGGGACTCTTCCGCAGTATTTT.

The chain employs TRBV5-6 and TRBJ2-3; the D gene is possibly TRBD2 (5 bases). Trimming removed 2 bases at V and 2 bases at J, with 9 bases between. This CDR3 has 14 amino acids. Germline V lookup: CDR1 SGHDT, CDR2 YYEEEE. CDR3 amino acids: CASSLGSHTDTQYF. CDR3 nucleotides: TGTGCCAGCAGCTTAGGGAGTCACACAGATACGCAGTATTTT. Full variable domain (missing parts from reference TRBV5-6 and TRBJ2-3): DAGVTQSPTHLIKTRGQQVTLRCSPKSGHDTVSWYQQALGQGPQFIFQYYEEEERQRGNFPDRFSGHQFPNYSSELNVNALLLGDSALYLCASSLGSHTDTQYFGPGTRLTVL.

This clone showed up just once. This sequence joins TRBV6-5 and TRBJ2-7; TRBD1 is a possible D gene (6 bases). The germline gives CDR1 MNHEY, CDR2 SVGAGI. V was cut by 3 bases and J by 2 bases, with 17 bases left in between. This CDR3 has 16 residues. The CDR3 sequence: CASSYRATGVAYEQYF. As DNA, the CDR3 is TGTGCCAGCAGTTATCGAGCGACAGGTGTGGCCTACGAGCAGTACTTC.

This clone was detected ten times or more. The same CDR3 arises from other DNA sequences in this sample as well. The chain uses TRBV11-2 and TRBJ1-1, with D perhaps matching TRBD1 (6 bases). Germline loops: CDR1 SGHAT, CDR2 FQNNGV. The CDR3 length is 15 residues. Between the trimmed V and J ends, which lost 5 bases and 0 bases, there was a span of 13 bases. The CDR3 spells CASSPRQALNTEAFF. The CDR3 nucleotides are TGTGCCAGCAGCCCCAGACAGGCACTGAACACTGAAGCTTTCTTT.

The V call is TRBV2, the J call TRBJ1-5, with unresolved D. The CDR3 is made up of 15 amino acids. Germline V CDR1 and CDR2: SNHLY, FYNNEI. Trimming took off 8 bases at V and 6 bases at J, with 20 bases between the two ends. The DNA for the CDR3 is TGTGCCAGCCACGGTGGTTCCTTTTCAGGTCAGCCCCAGCATTTT. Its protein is CASHGGSFSGQPQHF. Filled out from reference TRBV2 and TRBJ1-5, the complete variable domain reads EPEVTQTPSHQVTQMGQEVILRCVPISNHLYFYWYRQILGQKVEFLVSFYNNEISEKSEIFDDQFSVERPDGSNFTLKIRSTKLEDSAMYFCASHGGSFSGQPQHFGDGTRLSIL.

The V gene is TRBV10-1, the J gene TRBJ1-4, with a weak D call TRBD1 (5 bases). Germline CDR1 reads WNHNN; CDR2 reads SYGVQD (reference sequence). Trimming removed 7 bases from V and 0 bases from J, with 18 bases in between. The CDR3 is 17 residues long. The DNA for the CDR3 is TGCGCCAGCACCCCCGACAGCGAATCTGCAACTAATGAAAAACTGTTTTTT. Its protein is CASTPDSESATNEKLFF.

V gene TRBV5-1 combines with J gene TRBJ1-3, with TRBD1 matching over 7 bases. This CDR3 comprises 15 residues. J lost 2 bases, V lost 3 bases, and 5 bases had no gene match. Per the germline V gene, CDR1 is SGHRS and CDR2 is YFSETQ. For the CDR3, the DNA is TGCGCCAGCAGCTATACAGGGGCAACTGGAAACACCATATATTTT. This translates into CASSYTGATGNTIYF.

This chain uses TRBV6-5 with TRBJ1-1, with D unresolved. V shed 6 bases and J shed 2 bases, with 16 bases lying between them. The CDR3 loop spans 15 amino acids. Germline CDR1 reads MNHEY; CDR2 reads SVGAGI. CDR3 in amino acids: CASSLQPGINTEAFF. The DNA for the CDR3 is TGTGCCAGCAGCCTTCAACCGGGGATCAACACTGAAGCTTTCTTT.